This T cell receptor (beta chain) was found in a study of T cells in Graves' hyperthyroidism and ophthalmopathy. Diagnosis rested on symptoms, serum thyroxine and TRAb, thyroid ultrasound, and orbital computed tomography. V was pared by 4 bases and J by 7 bases, with 7 bases of the junction left unmatched. Germline V CDR1 and CDR2: MNHNS, SASEGT. The CDR3 consists of 15 residues. General observations from the study: Ophthalmopathy could be told apart from stable hyperthyroidism with a 13 V-J model. Ophthalmopathy onset followed model prediction by a median about six months.

The source material, RNA transcripts, was used to amplify TCR beta CDR3 regions. The HTBI set primed first-round TCR CDR3 RT-PCR. TCRdb re-derived calls from the multiplex PCR reads in MiXCR, one entry per CDR3 protein. The sample shows roughly 380,000 distinct CDR3 sequences, roughly an eighth of them seen only once. In this sample, this clonotype turned up a few times. Its antigen is unknown. The sample consisted of blood. The sequence was collected from a woman in her late teens or twenties with Graves' hyperthyroidism. V usage is TRBV6-1 and J usage is TRBJ2-1, with 10 nucleotides matching TRBD2. The CDR3 coding sequence is TGTGCCAGCAGTGTCGAGACTAGCGGGCCTAATGAGCAGTTCTTC. Amino acids: CASSVETSGPNEQFF.